These 5 T cell receptor beta chains were sequenced from one sample in a study of control samples from healthy donors and cancer patients. Assay: immunoSEQ multiplex PCR; the TCRdb copy retains only in-frame clones and omits some. The repertoire consists of about 94,000 clones, with about 88% occurring once and the leading ten covering around 1.3%. The sequenced material came from blood. The receptors were sampled from a woman between 50 and 59 years old in good health.

The rearrangement uses TRBV4-3 and TRBJ1-2, with TRBD1 matching over 7 bases. This CDR3 is 16 amino acids long. V dropped 1 base and J dropped 2; count of bases not matched to a gene: 7. Per the germline V gene, CDR1 is LGHNA and CDR2 is YSLEER. The CDR3 nucleotides read TGCGCCAGCAGCCAAGTTTCGGGACAGCCAAACTATGGCTACACCTTC. Its translation is CASSQVSGQPNYGYTF.

This chain connects TRBV12-3 or TRBV12-4 to TRBJ1-2; no clear D. The CDR3 has 13 amino acids. Trimming pared 4 bases from V and 4 bases from J, leaving 10 bases between. The CDR3 sequence is CASSSGPRYGYTF. As DNA, the CDR3 is TGTGCCAGCAGTTCCGGGCCGCGCTATGGCTACACCTTC.

This chain uses TRBV7-3 with TRBJ2-7, with TRBD1 matching over 7 bases. Losses at the gene ends were 5 bases for V and 3 bases for J; bases not matched to a gene: 10. CDR3 length equals 15 residues. CDR1 SGHTA and CDR2 FQGTGA come from the germline V gene. CDR3 residues: CASSKQGSPNYEQYF. The CDR3 nucleotides are TGTGCCAGCAGCAAACAGGGGTCCCCGAACTACGAGCAGTACTTC.

This clone was counted a few times. The chain employs TRBV7-2 and TRBJ2-3, with D hard to call. The CDR3 sequence is 19 residues long. Germline CDR1 is SGHTA and CDR2 is FQGNSA. The V end lost 4 bases, the J end lost 6 bases, and 29 bases lay between the germline ends. CDR3 sequence reads: CASSSNQDPFGPPHDTQYF. DNA of the CDR3: TGTGCCAGCAGCTCCAACCAAGACCCCTTCGGCCCCCCCCACGATACGCAGTATTTT.

In the case of this clone: Other DNA sequences in this sample translate to the same CDR3. The chain uses TRBV7-3 and TRBJ2-2; D call uncertain. V was trimmed by 0 bases and J by 1 base, leaving 3 bases between them. The V gene's germline CDR1 is SGHTA and CDR2 FQGTGA. CDR3 length: 14 residues. CDR3 coding DNA: TGTGCCAGCAGCTTAACAGGGAACACCGGGGAGCTGTTTTTT. Its protein product is CASSLTGNTGELFF.